A single sample gave rise to the 27 T cell receptor beta chains below, sequenced in a study of blood T cell repertoires in COVID-19. Using immunoSEQ multiplex PCR, the repertoire was profiled, and TCRdb retains in-frame clones only, with some absent. The sample holds 250,000 or so clones; roughly nine tenths are singletons and the top ten take 1.2%. The sample comprised PBMCs or T cells enriched from blood (not recorded which). The receptors were gathered from a human donor in a cohort exposed to, infected with or recovered from COVID-19 (not recorded which). The donor label of this sample is uncertain.

CDR3 region: CASSPFSAGTSDEQFF. CDR3 nucleotide sequence: TGTGCCAGCAGCCCTTTTTCTGCCGGGACTAGTGATGAGCAGTTCTTC. The chain recombines TRBV7-6 with TRBJ2-1; 8 bases map to TRBD2. The V segment lost 5 bases and the J segment 8 bases; nucleotides outside the gene matches: 14. The germline V gene encodes CDR1 SGHVS and CDR2 FNYEAQ. The CDR3 sequence is 16 residues long. The full variable domain, in which reference TRBV7-6 and TRBJ2-1 provide the parts outside the CDR3, is GAGVSQSPRYKVTKRGQDVALRCDPISGHVSLYWYRQALGQGPEFLTYFNYEAQQDKSGLPNDRFSAERPEGSISTLTIQRTEQRDSAMYRCASSPFSAGTSDEQFFGPGTRLTVL.

The CDR3 DNA sequence: TGCGCCAGCAACCCGAGCCGAGGTAGCTTGGACGAGCAGTACTTC. Amino acid sequence: CASNPSRGSLDEQYF. V is TRBV5-1 and J is TRBJ2-7; no clear D. Germline V lookup: CDR1 SGHRS, CDR2 YFSETQ. V was pared by 6 bases and J by 5 bases, with 21 bases between. The CDR3 has 15 residues. Full variable domain (rest looked up from reference TRBV5-1 and TRBJ2-7): KAGVTQTPRYLIKTRGQQVTLSCSPISGHRSVSWYQQTPGQGLQFLFEYFSETQRNKGNFPGRFSGRQFSNSRSEMNVSTLELGDSALYLCASNPSRGSLDEQYFGPGTRLTVT.

This sequence joins TRBV7-6 and TRBJ2-1; 7 bases are shared with TRBD2. In germline, CDR1 is SGHVS, CDR2 FNYEAQ. This CDR3 has 15 amino acids. With 4 bases clipped from V and 2 bases from J, the junction kept 5 bases outside the gene matches. CDR3 bases: TGTGCCAGCAGCTCAGACGGGACTACCTACAATGAGCAGTTCTTC. This encodes CASSSDGTTYNEQFF.

In this sample, this clone turned up once. The CDR3 coding sequence is TGTGCCAGCTCCTCCGGGACAGGGCGGGCTGAAGCTTTCTTT. Protein product: CASSSGTGRAEAFF. This chain joins TRBV28 and TRBJ1-1; 9 bases align to TRBD1. After removal of 8 bases from V and 6 bases from J, the junction contained 10 bases not matched to a gene. The CDR3 totals 14 residues. Germline values: CDR1 MDHEN, CDR2 SYDVKM.

The rearrangement uses TRBV5-8 and TRBJ1-6, with 7 bases matching TRBD1. The CDR3 length is 15 residues. The J segment lost 10 bases and the V segment lost 2 bases, leaving 9 bases of the junction unmatched. The germline gives CDR1 SGHTS, CDR2 YDEGEE. The CDR3 DNA follows: TGTGCCAGCAGCTTAGTGTTGCAGGGGGTCTCACCCCTCCACTTT. Its translation: CASSLVLQGVSPLHF.

This rearrangement joins TRBV27 to TRBJ2-7, with TRBD1 matching over 8 bases. V was pared by 8 bases and J by 2 bases, with 5 bases of the junction left unmatched. The CDR3 has 13 amino acids. Germline CDR1 reads MNHEY; CDR2 reads SMNVEV (reference sequence). The CDR3 region is CASSDRGPYEQYF. The CDR3 coding sequence is TGTGCCAGCTCTGACAGGGGCCCCTACGAGCAGTACTTC.

The rearrangement links TRBV9 to TRBJ1-5; the match to TRBD1 covers 9 bases. The CDR3 sequence is 15 residues long. After removal of 3 bases from V and 3 bases from J, the junction contained 4 bases not matched to a gene. Germline V gene sequence: CDR1 SGDLS, CDR2 YYNGEE. The CDR3 reads CASSAGTGPNQPQHF. The DNA of the CDR3 is TGTGCCAGCAGCGCCGGGACAGGGCCCAATCAGCCCCAGCATTTT.

The CDR3 DNA reads TGTGCCAGCAGCTTCGGTAGGGGAGGCGATACTGAAGCTTTCTTT. It yields the protein CASSFGRGGDTEAFF. The V gene is TRBV11-3, the J gene TRBJ1-1; D is perhaps TRBD1 (5 bases). Germline V lookup: CDR1 SGHNT, CDR2 YENEEA. This CDR3 has 15 residues. With 3 bases removed from V and 5 bases from J, the gap between germline ends came to 16 bases.

The chain carries TRBV11-2 and TRBJ2-2; D might be TRBD1 (5 bases). From germline, CDR1 is SGHAT and CDR2 FQNNGV. CDR3 length equals 12 residues. The V end lost 5 bases, the J end lost 6 bases, and 7 bases lay between the germline ends. The DNA for the CDR3 is TGTGCCAGCAGCCCACAGGCCGGGGAGCTGTTTTTT. It encodes CASSPQAGELFF. Drawing the rest from reference TRBV11-2 and TRBJ2-2, the complete variable domain is EAGVAQSPRYKIIEKRQSVAFWCNPISGHATLYWYQQILGQGPKLLIQFQNNGVVDDSQLPKDRFSAERLKGVDSTLKIQPAKLEDSAVYLCASSPQAGELFFGEGSRLTVL.

The rearrangement uses TRBV29-1 and TRBJ1-3; D is possibly TRBD1 (6 bases). This CDR3 region has 14 residues. Trimming took off 1 base at V and 0 bases at J, with 7 bases between the two ends. The germline gives CDR1 SQVTM, CDR2 ANQGSEA. DNA for the CDR3: TGCAGCGTTGAAGGAGGGGGCTCTGGAAACACCATATATTTT. It is translated as CSVEGGGSGNTIYF.

This chain uses TRBV27 with TRBJ2-1, with 11 bases that match TRBD2. After removal of 5 bases from V and 4 bases from J, the junction contained 4 bases not matched to a gene. Germline V gives CDR1 MNHEY, CDR2 SMNVEV (reference sequence). The CDR3 totals 15 residues. The DNA of the CDR3 is TGTGCCAGCAGTCGGACTAGCGGGTTGTACAATGAGCAGTTCTTC. This encodes CASSRTSGLYNEQFF.

This clone appeared once. The rearrangement links TRBV29-1 to TRBJ1-2, with D perhaps TRBD1 (5 bases). There are 14 residues in the CDR3. Germline V gene data show CDR1 as SQVTM and CDR2 as ANQGSEA. The V end was cut by 6 bases, the J end by 2 bases, with 16 bases between. The CDR3 nucleotides read TGCAGCGTGACGGGGGGTAGCCTAAACTATGGCTACACCTTC. This translates into CSVTGGSLNYGYTF.

The sample holds a few counts of this clone. The gene calls are TRBV5-6 and TRBJ1-2, with TRBD1 matching over 8 bases. In germline, CDR1 is SGHDT, CDR2 YYEEEE. Trimming removed 7 bases from V and 8 bases from J; junction bases left unmatched: 16. The CDR3 is made up of 15 amino acids. In nucleotides, the CDR3 is TGTGCCAGCCGTCTCGGACAGGGAAGGATAACAGGCTACACCTTC. As protein: CASRLGQGRITGYTF.

This sequence joins TRBV27 and TRBJ2-1; tentatively, D is TRBD1 (7 bases). V lost 8 bases and J 3 bases, leaving 17 bases between the germline ends. The V gene's germline CDR1 is MNHEY and CDR2 SMNVEV (reference sequence). The CDR3 runs 15 residues. The CDR3 here is CASLPAGQFYNEQFF. CDR3 bases: TGTGCCAGCTTGCCCGCGGGACAGTTCTACAATGAGCAGTTCTTC.

Only one count was recorded for this clone. This sequence joins TRBV18 and TRBJ2-6; 10 positions match TRBD1. V lost 0 bases, J lost 0 bases, and 2 bases stayed unmatched. Per germline, CDR1 KGHSH and CDR2 LQKENI. The CDR3 is 18 residues long. This CDR3 reads CASSPPTGGASGANVLTF. The CDR3 region has the DNA TGTGCCAGCTCACCACCGACAGGGGGCGCCTCTGGGGCCAACGTCCTGACTTTC.

The chain combines TRBV7-9 with TRBJ1-3; possibly TRBD1 for D (5 bases). Germline lookup yields CDR1 SEHNR and CDR2 FQNEAQ (reference sequence). CDR3 size: 14 residues. Trimming cost V 0 bases and J 10 bases, with 13 bases left between them. The DNA of the CDR3 is TGTGCCAGCAGCTTAGCGTCCCCCGGGGGGACCATATATTTT. It translates to CASSLASPGGTIYF.

V usage is TRBV6-5 and J usage is TRBJ2-5; the match to TRBD1 covers 10 bases. CDR3 length: 15 amino acids. Looked up from germline, CDR1 is MNHEY and CDR2 is SVGAGI. J gave up 5 bases and V 4 bases, and 7 bases lay outside the gene matches. The CDR3 DNA reads TGTGCCAGCAGTTCCGGGGACAGGGGCAGGGAGACCCAGTACTTC. Protein product: CASSSGDRGRETQYF.

The chain is built from TRBV19 and TRBJ2-7, with 11 bases fitting TRBD1. The junction had 6 bases not matched to a gene; V was cut back by 5 bases and J by 6 bases. The CDR3 sequence is 14 residues long. Germline-derived CDR1 and CDR2 are LNHDA and SQIVND (reference sequence). CDR3 amino acids: CASSVGQGVSEQYF. The CDR3 nucleotides are TGTGCCAGTAGTGTGGGACAGGGGGTGAGCGAGCAGTACTTC.

The J gene is TRBJ2-7, the V gene TRBV30; 9 nucleotides line up with TRBD2. This CDR3 comprises 13 residues. The J segment lost 3 bases and the V segment lost 5 bases, leaving 5 bases of the junction unmatched. Per the germline V gene, CDR1 is GTSNPN and CDR2 is SVGIG (reference sequence). Here the CDR3 DNA reads TGTGCCTGGGAGCTAGCGGGGCTCTACGAGCAGTACTTC. Its protein is CAWELAGLYEQYF.

The chain combines TRBV28 with TRBJ1-1; D not resolved. In germline, CDR1 is MDHEN, CDR2 SYDVKM. CDR3 size: 14 residues. Trimming cost V 3 bases and J 3 bases, with 11 bases left between them. The CDR3 DNA reads as TGTGCCAGCAGTTTTTACCCTGAGGACACTGAAGCTTTCTTT. The encoded protein is CASSFYPEDTEAFF.

The rearrangement links TRBV5-1 to TRBJ1-4; TRBD1 is a possible D gene (6 bases). Between the trimmed V and J ends, which lost 1 base and 4 bases, there was a span of 11 bases. Germline CDR1 and CDR2: SGHRS and YFSETQ. The CDR3 sequence is 15 residues long. In DNA form, the CDR3 reads TGCGCCAGCAGCTTGACGGACAGACTTAATGAAAAACTGTTTTTT. Protein product: CASSLTDRLNEKLFF. The variable domain in full, completed from reference TRBV5-1 and TRBJ1-4, reads KAGVTQTPRYLIKTRGQQVTLSCSPISGHRSVSWYQQTPGQGLQFLFEYFSETQRNKGNFPGRFSGRQFSNSRSEMNVSTLELGDSALYLCASSLTDRLNEKLFFGSGTQLSVL.

V usage is TRBV12-5 and J usage is TRBJ1-5, with D tentatively TRBD1 (5 bases). Per germline, CDR1 LGHNT and CDR2 FRNRAP. Trimming stripped 0 bases from V and 0 bases from J, with 12 bases between. This CDR3 has 17 amino acids. CDR3 sequence reads: CASGLVLGRNSNQPQHF. Here the CDR3 DNA reads TGTGCTAGTGGTTTGGTACTGGGGCGAAATAGCAATCAGCCCCAGCATTTT.

V and J are TRBV5-4 and TRBJ2-7; D possibly corresponds to TRBD1 (5 bases). The germline CDR1 and CDR2 sequences are SGHNT and YYREEE (reference sequence). The CDR3 sequence is 14 residues long. The V end lost 0 bases, the J end lost 2 bases, and 9 bases lay between the germline ends. The CDR3 region has the DNA TGTGCCAGCAGCTTGGACAGGCCCACCTACGAGCAGTACTTC. It codes for CASSLDRPTYEQYF.

This clone turned up a few times. The chain has TRBV2 and TRBJ1-6; no firm D call. The CDR3 loop spans 12 amino acids. Germline V CDR1 and CDR2: SNHLY, FYNNEI. V gave up 4 bases and J gave up 10 bases, with 8 bases separating them. The CDR3 spells CASSANNSPLHF. The CDR3 bases are TGTGCCAGCAGTGCAAACAACTCACCCCTCCACTTT.

The rearrangement links TRBV5-4 to TRBJ1-2; 7 bases are shared with TRBD1. Germline V gives CDR1 SGHNT, CDR2 YYREEE (reference sequence). The V gene end was trimmed by 0 bases and the J gene end by 4 bases; junction bases not matched to a gene: 6. CDR3 length: 15 residues. CDR3 sequence reads: CASSLDPGQTYGYTF. CDR3 nucleotides: TGTGCCAGCAGCTTGGACCCGGGACAGACCTATGGCTACACCTTC. Full variable domain (remainder filled in from reference TRBV5-4 and TRBJ1-2): ETGVTQSPTHLIKTRGQQVTLRCSSQSGHNTVSWYQQALGQGPQFIFQYYREEENGRGNFPPRFSGLQFPNYSSELNVNALELDDSALYLCASSLDPGQTYGYTFGSGTRLTVV.

The chain has TRBV27 and TRBJ2-7, with TRBD2 as a possible D gene (5 bases). V lost 2 bases, J lost 4 bases, and 9 bases lay in between. The length of the CDR3 is 13 residues. The germline V gene encodes CDR1 MNHEY and CDR2 SMNVEV (reference sequence). The CDR3 sequence: CASSLREKYEQYF. Written as DNA, the CDR3 is TGTGCCAGCAGTTTACGGGAAAAATACGAGCAGTACTTC.

This clone has a single count. The chain employs TRBV4-1 and TRBJ1-2, with 10 bases that match TRBD1. Germline V lookup: CDR1 MGHRA, CDR2 YSYEKL. The junction had 7 bases not matched to a gene; V was cut back by 0 bases and J by 6 bases. The CDR3 loop spans 16 amino acids. For the CDR3, the DNA is TGCGCCAGCAGCCAAGACCGGGACAGGGGACTTGATGGCTACACCTTC. Amino acid sequence: CASSQDRDRGLDGYTF.